The rows below give T cell receptor beta chains drawn from one sample of a study of blood T cell repertoires in COVID-19. The data were produced by immunoSEQ multiplex PCR, yet TCRdb's version contains in-frame clones alone and is incomplete. This sample has 150,000 to 200,000 clones, with about four fifths found just once. The sequenced sample was PBMCs or T cells enriched from blood (not recorded which). These TCRs come from a man between 50 and 59 years old who had recovered from COVID-19. The CDR3 runs from the conserved cysteine through the conserved F or W.

>TRBJ2-4|TRBV6-6
CASSPYSTGGAAKNIQYF
>TRBJ1-2|TRBV6-5
CASSYGDRRGTFTYTF
>TRBJ2-2|TRBV2
CAIIPGGQAMINTGELFF
>TRBJ2-7|TRBV6-2/TRBV6-3
CASSEQDRVLLSYEQYF
>TRBJ1-1|TRBV3-1/TRBV3-2
CASSQEIRGTEAFF
>TRBJ1-4|TRBV5-1
CASSSTRQGRGEKLFF
>TRBJ1-2|TRBV10-3
CAIRTGSTNYGYTF
>TRBJ1-2|TRBV20-1
CSASGTRGYTF
>TRBJ1-2|TRBV5-4
CASSSRSGGLYGYTF
>TRBJ1-5|TRBV5-1
CASSTEGASNQPQHF
>TRBJ1-5|TRBV28
CASSPTDRAQPQHF
>TRBJ2-1|TRBV14
CASSSLGGGAYNEQFF
>TRBJ2-1|TRBV19
CASSGTGTDEQFF
>TRBJ2-3|TRBV24-1
CATSSGGGGGTDTQYF
>TRBJ2-2|TRBV5-1
CASRTLQGSTGELFF
>TRBJ2-3|TRBV10-2
CASSGPSGDTDTQYF